This section outlines one TCR beta chain sequence together with its context. Using immunoSEQ multiplex PCR, the repertoire was profiled, and TCRdb retains in-frame clones only, with some absent. This table holds roughly 73,000 clones, under 90% found once. The sample belongs to a study of control samples from healthy donors and cancer patients. Looked up from germline, CDR1 is LGHNA and CDR2 is YSLEER. This CDR3 region has 16 residues. J gave up 5 bases and V 3 bases, and 2 bases lay outside the gene matches. The sequence was collected from a man aged 50-59 years in good health. The chain employs TRBV4-3 and TRBJ2-1; 15 positions agree with TRBD2. Specimen: blood. The CDR3 here is CASSHWTSGRDNEQFF. The CDR3 DNA reads as TGCGCCAGCAGCCACTGGACTAGCGGGAGGGACAATGAGCAGTTCTTC.